This passage covers 7 T cell receptor beta chains from one sample sequenced in a study of OX40 agonist ivuxolimab in advanced cancers. Sequencing was performed with immunoSEQ multiplex PCR; in TCRdb, only in-frame clones are kept and a portion is missing. The sample records tens of thousands of clones, approximately 90% being singletons. The sequencing here drew on CD4+ or CD8+ T cells sorted from blood, taken in a trial of the OX40 agonist ivuxolimab. The source of these receptors is an adult with an advanced solid tumor such as melanoma, head and neck, liver or kidney cancer.

This sequence joins TRBV6-1 and TRBJ1-5, with D tentatively TRBD1 (6 bases). The V and J ends lost 6 bases and 1 base respectively, with 10 bases between them. Germline V gives CDR1 MNHNS, CDR2 SASEGT. The CDR3 covers 14 residues. The CDR3 sequence is CASRVGGSNQPQHF. CDR3 DNA sequence: TGTGCCAGCAGAGTAGGGGGGAGCAATCAGCCCCAGCATTTT.

This chain joins TRBV27 and TRBJ2-1, with a weak D call TRBD2 (6 bases). This CDR3 comprises 15 residues. Germline lookup yields CDR1 MNHEY and CDR2 SMNVEV (reference sequence). Trimming removed 5 bases at V and 3 bases at J, with 14 bases between. The DNA for the CDR3 is TGTGCCAGCAGTCCAAGAGGGACTGACTACAATGAGCAGTTCTTC. Encoded protein: CASSPRGTDYNEQFF.

The chain links TRBV5-1 to TRBJ2-1; 8 nucleotides match TRBD2. Per the germline V gene, CDR1 is SGHRS and CDR2 is YFSETQ. After removal of 5 bases from V and 0 bases from J, the junction contained 4 bases not matched to a gene. CDR3 length: 15 residues. CDR3 DNA sequence: TGCGCCAGCAGGGCCGGGACTAGCTCCTACAATGAGCAGTTCTTC. Protein: CASRAGTSSYNEQFF.

This clone came up a few times. The chain uses TRBV2 and TRBJ2-3; 7 bases line up with TRBD2. Germline CDR1 and CDR2: SNHLY and FYNNEI. V dropped 2 bases and J dropped 6; count of bases not matched to a gene: 5. The CDR3 loop spans 14 amino acids. CDR3 in amino acids: CASSEPGREDTQYF. CDR3 nucleotide sequence: TGTGCCAGCAGTGAACCTGGGCGGGAGGATACGCAGTATTTT.

The rearrangement joins TRBV29-1 to TRBJ1-1; D uncertain. The CDR3 runs to 13 residues. With 4 bases removed from V and 1 base from J, the gap between germline ends came to 10 bases. The V gene's germline CDR1 is SQVTM and CDR2 ANQGSEA. The CDR3 here is CSVAEGTNTEAFF. CDR3 nucleotide sequence: TGCAGCGTTGCTGAGGGTACGAACACTGAAGCTTTCTTT. The full variable domain, its missing parts supplied by reference TRBV29-1 and TRBJ1-1, is SAVISQKPSRDICQRGTSLTIQCQVDSQVTMMFWYRQQPGQSLTLIATANQGSEATYESGFVIDKFPISRPNLTFSTLTVSNMSPEDSSIYLCSVAEGTNTEAFFGQGTRLTVV.

This sequence joins TRBV6-1 and TRBJ1-5; D gene ambiguous. This CDR3 is built from 11 residues. Germline values: CDR1 MNHNS, CDR2 SASEGT. V lost 8 bases, J lost 6 bases, and 8 bases lay in between. The DNA for the CDR3 is TGTGCCAGCGCCCTATTTCAGCCCCAGCATTTT. Translation gives CASALFQPQHF.

This rearrangement joins TRBV7-6 to TRBJ2-5, with TRBD2 identical over 10 bases. The V segment lost 5 bases and the J segment 13 bases; nucleotides outside the gene matches: 13. Germline V gene lookup returns CDR1 SGHVS and CDR2 FNYEAQ. This CDR3 is built from 14 residues. The DNA for the CDR3 is TGTGCCAGCAGCCCGAGCGGGGGGGGCCGGGGTCGGTACTTC. Residues: CASSPSGGGRGRYF. The whole variable domain, filled in from reference TRBV7-6 and TRBJ2-5, reads GAGVSQSPRYKVTKRGQDVALRCDPISGHVSLYWYRQALGQGPEFLTYFNYEAQQDKSGLPNDRFSAERPEGSISTLTIQRTEQRDSAMYRCASSPSGGGRGRYFGPGTRLLVL.